This T cell receptor (beta chain) comes out of a study of Graves' ophthalmopathy and Graves' hyperthyroidism. At the level of the study: At the time of initial diagnosis and before any treatment, peripheral blood was collected.

For repertoire sequencing, the TCR beta CDR3 regions were amplified from RNA transcripts. HTBI primers served in a first-round RT-PCR, which a second-round multiplex PCR followed. MiXCR was run by TCRdb on the multiplex PCR reads, yielding one entry per CDR3 protein. The sample yields a few hundred thousand distinct CDR3 sequences, about 16% seen once. Stable hyperthyroidism was defined by absence of ophthalmopathy within 18 months of follow-up. Certain patients were not enrolled. These were patients with other autoimmune diseases, uncontrolled infections, pregnancy or lactation. From germline, CDR1 is MNHEY and CDR2 SVGAGI. There are 14 residues in the CDR3. Losses at the gene ends were 0 bases for V and 6 bases for J; bases not matched to a gene: 0. In this sample, this clonotype turned up many times.

Material for sequencing was peripheral blood. The source is a woman younger than 30 with stable Graves' hyperthyroidism. J is TRBJ1-1 and V is TRBV6-5; 11 nucleotides line up with TRBD1. The CDR3 coding sequence is TGTGCCAGCAGTTACTCGGGACAGGGGGCTGAAGCTTTCTTT. Protein sequence: CASSYSGQGAEAFF.